The following is a T cell receptor beta chain sequence with its context. CDR3 size: 17 residues. Germline CDR1 and CDR2: SGHNT and YENEEA. Unmatched junction bases numbered 8, after V lost 2 bases and J lost 1 base. This entry is derived from a study of blood T cell repertoires in COVID-19. Clones were sequenced by immunoSEQ multiplex PCR, and TCRdb holds only the in-frame ones, with some missing. Altogether about 100,000 clones are present, around 85% being singletons, with the ten largest covering 13%. V gene TRBV11-3 combines with J gene TRBJ2-3; 8 bases align to TRBD2. This TCR came from a man aged 45 to 65 with active or convalescent COVID-19. Specimen: peripheral blood. The CDR3 DNA reads as TGTGCCAGCAGCTTAAGTGCGGGAGGTCTCGGCACAGATACGCAGTATTTT. The encoded protein is CASSLSAGGLGTDTQYF.